The T cell receptor (beta chain) described here comes from a study of CD8 T cells in ankylosing spondylitis listed by TCRdb under 2017. Looking at the study overall: The study profiled T cell receptor beta repertoires in healthy donors and ankylosing spondylitis patients to find disease-linked TCR variants. The whole study cohort included 85 to 120 healthy donors and some 27 ankylosing spondylitis patients. Peripheral blood was sampled, and synovial fluid was also collected from ankylosing spondylitis patients.

The sequencing machine was an Illumina HiSeq 2500. TCR beta libraries were prepared by quantitative 5'-RACE with molecular barcodes. Concerning the study's data processing: A new computational method, built on a probabilistic model of VDJ rearrangement, was used to identify disease-linked TCR variants. The public reads were reanalyzed by TCRdb: fastp trimming at Q25, MiXCR alignment, in-frame beta chains only. For every CDR3 protein sequence, its rows merge into one entry that carries the most common genes and DNA. The authors' filters were not applied to this entry. In all, the sample holds 200,000 to 250,000 distinct CDR3 sequences, and around 16% of those were seen once. The ten largest clones represent about two fifths of the sample. Beyond this particular receptor, the publication reports: A TCR beta motif of about 8 highly homologous amino acid variants appeared characteristic of blood from ankylosing spondylitis patients. In peripheral blood, the disease-linked clones were found at relatively low frequencies and had a CD8+ phenotype. The disease-linked clones were reported to be significantly enriched in matched synovial fluid samples from ankylosing spondylitis patients. Some of the motif variants had been reported before in the synovial fluid and blood of reactive arthritis patients, a finding that suggests common disease-initiation mechanisms.

There are a few counts of this clonotype. Its antigen remains undetermined. Qualities for individual bases were not recorded, and no much larger clone is one base off. The CDR3 spans 15 residues, from the cysteine through the phenylalanine. Just the 45-base CDR3 DNA is kept, in frame starting at base 1. The germline V and J ends show losses of 0 bases and 3 bases respectively, and no gene match explains 5 bases of the junction. Looking up the germline V gene (reference sequence) yields CDR1 MNHEY and CDR2 SMNVEV. The rearrangement combines TRBV27 with TRBJ2-7; 7 middle bases align to TRBD1. The specimen was blood, either unsorted or a sorted T cell fraction (not recorded which). This receptor was obtained from a male donor with ankylosing spondylitis. The DNA sequence is as follows: TGTGCCAGCAGTTTATCGCCAGGGGGTGGCTACGAGCAGTACTTC. This sequence encodes CASSLSPGGGYEQYF.